This T cell receptor (beta chain) was retrieved from a study of shared clonotypes between healthy human individuals. The repertoire was sequenced with immunoSEQ multiplex PCR; TCRdb's copy has only in-frame clones and lacks some. The sample holds about 2.4 million clones, roughly 93% seen once. V shed 4 bases, J shed 4 bases, and the junction held 7 bases outside the gene matches. This CDR3 has 14 amino acids. CDR1 SGHNT and CDR2 YYREEE come from the germline V gene (reference sequence). The sequenced material came from naive CD4+ T cells from PBMCs. Subset of the sample: CD45RA+ positively selected. The clonotype was recovered from a man between 18 and 29 years old in good health. Some clones in this sample may be carry-over from other donors' samples. J is TRBJ2-7 and V is TRBV5-4; TRBD1 agrees at 8 bases. The DNA for the CDR3 is TGTGCCAGCAGCGAGGACAGGGCTCGGTACGAGCAGTACTTC. It is translated as CASSEDRARYEQYF. Combining the CDR3 with reference TRBV5-4 and TRBJ2-7 gives the whole variable domain ETGVTQSPTHLIKTRGQQVTLRCSSQSGHNTVSWYQQALGQGPQFIFQYYREEENGRGNFPPRFSGLQFPNYSSELNVNALELDDSALYLCASSEDRARYEQYFGPGTRLTVT.